One T cell receptor beta chain is described in this entry. The sample originates from a study of blood T cell repertoires in COVID-19. Study details: The samples span acute and convalescent COVID-19 from the United States, Italy and Spain. PBMCs, B-cell-depleted T cells, or T cells were the source of the cDNA or gDNA that made up the material.

The CDR3 spans 17 residues. V was clipped by 3 bases and J by 7 bases, with 24 bases between them. Germline V gene sequence: CDR1 WNHNN, CDR2 SYGVQD (reference sequence). The repertoire was sequenced with immunoSEQ multiplex PCR; TCRdb's copy has only in-frame clones and lacks some. Among 250,000 to 350,000 clones listed, roughly 90% were seen once. Sequences were obtained from peripheral blood. The rearrangement links TRBV10-1 to TRBJ1-1; D possibly corresponds to TRBD1 (5 bases). The sequence was collected from a man aged 18 to 29 who had recovered from COVID-19. CDR3: CASSDRVPSDLGGEAFF. In DNA, the CDR3 is TGCGCCAGCAGTGATAGAGTTCCCTCCGACCTGGGGGGTGAAGCTTTCTTT.